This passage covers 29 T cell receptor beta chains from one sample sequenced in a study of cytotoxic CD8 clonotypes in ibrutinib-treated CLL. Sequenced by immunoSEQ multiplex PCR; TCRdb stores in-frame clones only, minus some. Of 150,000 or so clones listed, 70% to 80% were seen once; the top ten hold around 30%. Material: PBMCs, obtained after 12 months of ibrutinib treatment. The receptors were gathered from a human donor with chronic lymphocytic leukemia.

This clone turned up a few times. The CDR3 DNA is TGTGCCAGTAGTATTTTTTCCGCGGGTCCCACTGAAGCTTTCTTT. Amino acids: CASSIFSAGPTEAFF. The chain has TRBV19 and TRBJ1-1; unclear D gene. Germline V lookup: CDR1 LNHDA, CDR2 SQIVND (reference sequence). Trimming cost V 3 bases and J 4 bases, with 15 bases left between them. The CDR3 loop spans 15 amino acids. Full variable domain (missing parts from reference TRBV19 and TRBJ1-1): DGGITQSPKYLFRKEGQNVTLSCEQNLNHDAMYWYRQDPGQGLRLIYYSQIVNDFQKGDIAEGYSVSREKKESFPLTVTSAQKNPTAFYLCASSIFSAGPTEAFFGQGTRLTVV.

CDR3 DNA: TGTGCCTGGAACCTAGAGGTTTGGGGTCGTGGCTATGGCTACACCTTC. Amino acids: CAWNLEVWGRGYGYTF. The V call is TRBV30, the J call TRBJ1-2; no clear D. V was trimmed by 4 bases and J by 4 bases, leaving 22 bases between them. Germline V gene sequence: CDR1 GTSNPN, CDR2 SVGIG (reference sequence). CDR3 length: 16 amino acids.

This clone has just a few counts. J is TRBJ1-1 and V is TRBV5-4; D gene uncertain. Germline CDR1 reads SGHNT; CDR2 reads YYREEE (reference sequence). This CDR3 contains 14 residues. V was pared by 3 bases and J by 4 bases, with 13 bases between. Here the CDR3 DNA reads TGTGCCAGCAGCTCCCCCGGTTCTCGCACTGAAGCTTTCTTT. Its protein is CASSSPGSRTEAFF.

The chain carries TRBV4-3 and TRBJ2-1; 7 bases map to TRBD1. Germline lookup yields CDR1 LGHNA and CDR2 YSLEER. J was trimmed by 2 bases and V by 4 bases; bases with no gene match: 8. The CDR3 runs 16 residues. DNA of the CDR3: TGCGCCAGCAGCCTAACCCACGGGACAGCCTACAATGAGCAGTTCTTC. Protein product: CASSLTHGTAYNEQFF.

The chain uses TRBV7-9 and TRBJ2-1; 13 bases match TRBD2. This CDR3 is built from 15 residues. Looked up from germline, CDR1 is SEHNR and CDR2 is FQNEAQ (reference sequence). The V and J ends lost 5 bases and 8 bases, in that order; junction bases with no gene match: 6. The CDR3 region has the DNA TGTGCCAGCAGCCTGACTAGCGGGGGGTACGATGAGCAGTTCTTC. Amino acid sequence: CASSLTSGGYDEQFF.

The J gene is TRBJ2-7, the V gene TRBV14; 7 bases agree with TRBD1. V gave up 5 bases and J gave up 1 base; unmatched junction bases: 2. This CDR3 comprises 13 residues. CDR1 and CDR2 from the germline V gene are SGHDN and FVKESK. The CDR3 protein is CASSGTVSYEQYF. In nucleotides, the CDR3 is TGTGCCAGCAGCGGGACAGTTTCCTACGAGCAGTACTTC. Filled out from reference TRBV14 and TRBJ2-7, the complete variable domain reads EAGVTQFPSHSVIEKGQTVTLRCDPISGHDNLYWYRRVMGKEIKFLLHFVKESKQDESGMPNNRFLAERTGGTYSTLKVQPAELEDSGVYFCASSGTVSYEQYFGPGTRLTVT.

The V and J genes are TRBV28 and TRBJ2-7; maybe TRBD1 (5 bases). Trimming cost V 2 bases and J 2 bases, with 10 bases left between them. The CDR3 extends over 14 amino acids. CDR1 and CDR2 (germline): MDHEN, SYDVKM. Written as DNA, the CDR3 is TGTGCCAGCAGTTTAAGCCAGGGCACCTACGAGCAGTACTTC. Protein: CASSLSQGTYEQYF.

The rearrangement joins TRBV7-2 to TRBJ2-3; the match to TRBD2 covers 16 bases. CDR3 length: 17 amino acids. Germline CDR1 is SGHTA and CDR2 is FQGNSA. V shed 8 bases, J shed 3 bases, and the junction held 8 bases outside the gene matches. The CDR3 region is CASGGTSGGAWTDTQYF. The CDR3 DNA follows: TGTGCCAGCGGAGGGACTAGCGGGGGGGCCTGGACAGATACGCAGTATTTT.

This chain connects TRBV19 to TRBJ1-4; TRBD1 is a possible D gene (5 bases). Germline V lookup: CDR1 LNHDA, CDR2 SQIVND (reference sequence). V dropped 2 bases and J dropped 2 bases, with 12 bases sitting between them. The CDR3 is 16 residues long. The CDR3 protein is CASSIFGGLTNEKLFF. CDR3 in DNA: TGTGCCAGTAGTATATTCGGGGGACTCACTAATGAAAAACTGTTTTTT.

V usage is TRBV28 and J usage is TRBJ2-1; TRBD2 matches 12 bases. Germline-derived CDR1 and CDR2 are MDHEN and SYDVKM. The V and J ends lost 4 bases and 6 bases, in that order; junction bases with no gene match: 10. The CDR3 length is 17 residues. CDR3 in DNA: TGTGCCAGCAGTTCCTGGACTAGCGGGGAGAGGGGCAATGAGCAGTTCTTC. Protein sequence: CASSSWTSGERGNEQFF. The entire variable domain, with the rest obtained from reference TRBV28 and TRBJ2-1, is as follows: DVKVTQSSRYLVKRTGEKVFLECVQDMDHENMFWYRQDPGLGLRLIYFSYDVKMKEKGDIPEGYSVSREKKERFSLILESASTNQTSMYLCASSSWTSGERGNEQFFGPGTRLTVL.

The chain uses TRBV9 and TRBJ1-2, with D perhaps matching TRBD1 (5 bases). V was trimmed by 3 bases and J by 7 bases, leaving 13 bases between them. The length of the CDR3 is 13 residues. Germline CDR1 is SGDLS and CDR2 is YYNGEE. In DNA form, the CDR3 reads TGTGCCAGCAGCGCATCGGGGGGACTTGGCTACACCTTC. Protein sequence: CASSASGGLGYTF.

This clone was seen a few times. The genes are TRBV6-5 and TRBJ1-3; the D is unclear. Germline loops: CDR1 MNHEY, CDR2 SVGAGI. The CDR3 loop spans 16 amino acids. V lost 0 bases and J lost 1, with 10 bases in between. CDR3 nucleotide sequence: TGTGCCAGCAGTTACTCAACGGGAGGGTCTGGAAACACCATATATTTT. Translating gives CASSYSTGGSGNTIYF.

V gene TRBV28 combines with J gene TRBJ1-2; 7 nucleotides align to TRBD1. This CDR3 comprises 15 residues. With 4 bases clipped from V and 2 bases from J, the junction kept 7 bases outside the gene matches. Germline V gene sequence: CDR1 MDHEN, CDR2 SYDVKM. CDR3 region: CASSSHDRDNYGYTF. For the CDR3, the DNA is TGTGCCAGCAGTTCACACGACAGGGACAACTATGGCTACACCTTC.

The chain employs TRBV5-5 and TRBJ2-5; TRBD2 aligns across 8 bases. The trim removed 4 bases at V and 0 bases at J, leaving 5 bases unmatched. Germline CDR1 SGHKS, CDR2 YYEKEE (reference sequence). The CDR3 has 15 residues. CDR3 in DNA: TGTGCCAGCAGCACTAGCGGAGGGTACCAAGAGACCCAGTACTTC. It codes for CASSTSGGYQETQYF.

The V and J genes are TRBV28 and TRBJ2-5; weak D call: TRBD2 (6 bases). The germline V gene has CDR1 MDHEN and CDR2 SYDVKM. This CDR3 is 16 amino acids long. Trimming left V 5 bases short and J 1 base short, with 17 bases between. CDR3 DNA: TGTGCCAGCAGTACCGGTGGGGGGACCCCCCAAGAGACCCAGTACTTC. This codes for CASSTGGGTPQETQYF.

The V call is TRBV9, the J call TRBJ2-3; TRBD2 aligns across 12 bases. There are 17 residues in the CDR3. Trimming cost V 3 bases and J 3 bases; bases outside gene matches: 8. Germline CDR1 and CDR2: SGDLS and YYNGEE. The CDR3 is CASSDGLAGYFTDTQYF. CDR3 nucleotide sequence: TGTGCCAGCAGCGATGGACTAGCGGGATACTTTACAGATACGCAGTATTTT.

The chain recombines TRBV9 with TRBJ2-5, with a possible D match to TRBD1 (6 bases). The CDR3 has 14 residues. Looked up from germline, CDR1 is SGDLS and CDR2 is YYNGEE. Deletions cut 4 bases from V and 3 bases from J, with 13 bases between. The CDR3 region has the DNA TGTGCCAGCAGCTACCGGGACATCAAAGAGACCCAGTACTTC. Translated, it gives CASSYRDIKETQYF.

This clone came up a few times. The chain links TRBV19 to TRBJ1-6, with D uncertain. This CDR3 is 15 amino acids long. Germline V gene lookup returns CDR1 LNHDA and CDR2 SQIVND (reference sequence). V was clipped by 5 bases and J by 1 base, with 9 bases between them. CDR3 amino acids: CASSGRVSYNSPLHF. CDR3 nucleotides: TGTGCCAGTAGTGGAAGGGTGTCCTATAATTCACCCCTCCACTTT.

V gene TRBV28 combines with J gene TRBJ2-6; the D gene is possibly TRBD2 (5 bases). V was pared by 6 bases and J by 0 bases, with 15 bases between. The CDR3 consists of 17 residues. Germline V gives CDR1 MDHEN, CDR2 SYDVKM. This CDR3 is CASRKDYGNSGANVLTF. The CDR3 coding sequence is TGTGCCAGCAGGAAAGACTACGGAAACTCTGGGGCCAACGTCCTGACTTTC.

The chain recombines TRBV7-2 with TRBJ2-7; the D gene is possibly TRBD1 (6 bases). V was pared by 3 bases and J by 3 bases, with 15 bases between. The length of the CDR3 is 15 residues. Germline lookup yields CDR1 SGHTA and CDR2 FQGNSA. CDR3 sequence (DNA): TGTGCCAGCAGCTTTTCTGTTGGGGGCCTCTACGAGCAGTACTTC. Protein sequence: CASSFSVGGLYEQYF.

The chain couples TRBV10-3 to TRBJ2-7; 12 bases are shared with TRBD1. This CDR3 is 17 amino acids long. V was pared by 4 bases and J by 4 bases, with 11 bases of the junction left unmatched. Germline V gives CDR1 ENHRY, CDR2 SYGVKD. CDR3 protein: CAISVGQGASRIYEQYF. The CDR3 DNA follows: TGTGCCATCAGTGTGGGACAGGGGGCAAGTAGGATTTACGAGCAGTACTTC.

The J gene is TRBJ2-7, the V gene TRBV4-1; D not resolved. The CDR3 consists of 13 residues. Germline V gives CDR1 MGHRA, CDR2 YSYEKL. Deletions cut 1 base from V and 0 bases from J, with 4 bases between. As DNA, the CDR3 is TGCGCCAGCAGCCAAGTTCTCTCCTACGAGCAGTACTTC. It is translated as CASSQVLSYEQYF.

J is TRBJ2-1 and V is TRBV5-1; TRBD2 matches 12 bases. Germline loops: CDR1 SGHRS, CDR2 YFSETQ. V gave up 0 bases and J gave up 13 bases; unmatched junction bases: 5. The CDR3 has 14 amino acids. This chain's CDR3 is CASSLGLAGVDQFF. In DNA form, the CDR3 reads TGCGCCAGCAGCTTGGGACTAGCGGGAGTAGATCAGTTCTTC.

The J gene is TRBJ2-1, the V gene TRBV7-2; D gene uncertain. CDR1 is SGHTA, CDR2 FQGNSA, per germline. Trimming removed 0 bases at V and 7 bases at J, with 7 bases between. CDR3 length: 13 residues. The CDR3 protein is CASSLAVENEQFF. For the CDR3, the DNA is TGTGCCAGCAGCTTAGCGGTGGAAAATGAGCAGTTCTTC.

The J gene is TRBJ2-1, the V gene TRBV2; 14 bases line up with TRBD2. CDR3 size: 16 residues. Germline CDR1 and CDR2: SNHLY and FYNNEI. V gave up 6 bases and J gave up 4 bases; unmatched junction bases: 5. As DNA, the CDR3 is TGTGCCAGCAGAGGACTAGCGGGGGGTTCATACAATGAGCAGTTCTTC. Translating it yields CASRGLAGGSYNEQFF. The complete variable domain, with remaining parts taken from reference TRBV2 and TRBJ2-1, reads EPEVTQTPSHQVTQMGQEVILRCVPISNHLYFYWYRQILGQKVEFLVSFYNNEISEKSEIFDDQFSVERPDGSNFTLKIRSTKLEDSAMYFCASRGLAGGSYNEQFFGPGTRLTVL.

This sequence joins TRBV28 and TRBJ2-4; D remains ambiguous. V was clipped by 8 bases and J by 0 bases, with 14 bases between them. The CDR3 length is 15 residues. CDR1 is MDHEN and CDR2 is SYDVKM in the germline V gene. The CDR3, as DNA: TGTGCCAGCGGCCGCCCGGCCTTAGCCAAAAACATTCAGTACTTC. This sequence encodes CASGRPALAKNIQYF. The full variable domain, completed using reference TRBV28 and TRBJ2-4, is DVKVTQSSRYLVKRTGEKVFLECVQDMDHENMFWYRQDPGLGLRLIYFSYDVKMKEKGDIPEGYSVSREKKERFSLILESASTNQTSMYLCASGRPALAKNIQYFGAGTRLSVL.

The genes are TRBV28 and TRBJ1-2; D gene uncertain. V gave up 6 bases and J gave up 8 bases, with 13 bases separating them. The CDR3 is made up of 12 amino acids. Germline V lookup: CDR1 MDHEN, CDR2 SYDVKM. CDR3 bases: TGTGCCAGCAGCCGTACCTCAAGCGGCTACACCTTC. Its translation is CASSRTSSGYTF.

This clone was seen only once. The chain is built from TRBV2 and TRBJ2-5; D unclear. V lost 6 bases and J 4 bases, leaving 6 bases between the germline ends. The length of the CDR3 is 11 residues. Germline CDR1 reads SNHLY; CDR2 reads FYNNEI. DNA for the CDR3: TGTGCCAGCAGCCGAGGAGAGACCCAGTACTTC. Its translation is CASSRGETQYF.

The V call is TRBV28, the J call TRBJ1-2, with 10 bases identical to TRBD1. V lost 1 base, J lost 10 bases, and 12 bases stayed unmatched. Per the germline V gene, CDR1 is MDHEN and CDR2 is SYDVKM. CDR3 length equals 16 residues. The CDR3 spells CASSLSPGTGADPYTF. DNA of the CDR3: TGTGCCAGCAGTTTATCCCCCGGGACAGGGGCCGATCCCTACACCTTC.